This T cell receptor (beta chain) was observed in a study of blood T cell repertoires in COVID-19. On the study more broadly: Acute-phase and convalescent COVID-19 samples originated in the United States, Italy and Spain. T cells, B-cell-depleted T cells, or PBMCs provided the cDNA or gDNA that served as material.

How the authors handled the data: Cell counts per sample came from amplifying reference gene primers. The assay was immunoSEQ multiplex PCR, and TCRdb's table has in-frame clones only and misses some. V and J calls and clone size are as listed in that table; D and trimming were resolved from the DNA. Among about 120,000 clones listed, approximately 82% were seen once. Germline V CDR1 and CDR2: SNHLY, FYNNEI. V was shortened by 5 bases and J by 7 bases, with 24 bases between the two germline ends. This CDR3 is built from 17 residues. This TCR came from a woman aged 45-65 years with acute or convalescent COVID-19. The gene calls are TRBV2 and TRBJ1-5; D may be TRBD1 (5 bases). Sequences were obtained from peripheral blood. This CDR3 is CASSTVGGGDLYQPQHF. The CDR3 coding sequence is TGTGCCAGCAGTACCGTGGGCGGGGGAGACTTATACCAGCCCCAGCATTTT.